This T cell receptor beta chain derives from a study of T cells in Graves' hyperthyroidism and ophthalmopathy. Trimming took 3 bases from V and 8 from J, leaving 11 bases between them. This CDR3 region has 13 residues. The germline V gene encodes CDR1 LGHDT and CDR2 YNNKEL (reference sequence). This clonotype was counted at least ten times. Researchers took RNA transcripts and amplified the TCR beta CDR3 regions from them. The study used the HTBI primer set for a first-round RT-PCR of the TCR CDR3. TCRdb re-called the multiplex PCR reads with MiXCR, one entry per CDR3 protein. The sample yields under 500,000 distinct CDR3 sequences, about 14% seen once.

The sample taken for sequencing was blood. The chain combines TRBV3-1 with TRBJ2-1; weak D call: TRBD2 (5 bases). This sequence originates from a man aged 50 or older with Graves' ophthalmopathy. The CDR3 sequence: CASSHLAIDEQFF. The CDR3, as DNA: TGTGCCAGCAGCCACCTAGCTATAGATGAGCAGTTCTTC.